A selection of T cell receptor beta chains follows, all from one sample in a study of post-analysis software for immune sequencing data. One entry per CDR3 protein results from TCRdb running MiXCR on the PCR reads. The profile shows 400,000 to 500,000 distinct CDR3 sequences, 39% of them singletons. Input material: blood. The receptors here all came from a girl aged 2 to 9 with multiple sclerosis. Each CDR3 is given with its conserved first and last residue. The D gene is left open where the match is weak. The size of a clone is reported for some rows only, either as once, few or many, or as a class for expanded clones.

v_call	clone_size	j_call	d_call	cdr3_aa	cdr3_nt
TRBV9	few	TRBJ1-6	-	CASSETGNNSPLHF	TGTGCCAGCAGCGAGACAGGCAATAATTCACCCCTCCACTTT
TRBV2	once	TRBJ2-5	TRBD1	CVSIGQAGQETQYF	TGTGTCAGCATCGGACAGGCAGGACAAGAGACCCAGTACTTC
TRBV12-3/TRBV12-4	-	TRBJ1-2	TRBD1	CASSWAGGGYGYTF	TGTGCCAGCAGTTGGGCAGGGGGAGGGTATGGCTACACCTTC
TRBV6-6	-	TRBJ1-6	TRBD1	CASSQLTGNSPLHF	TGTGCCAGCAGCCAGTTGACAGGGAATTCACCCCTCCACTTT
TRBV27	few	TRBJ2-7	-	CASRGAGPEQYF	TGTGCCAGCAGGGGAGCAGGACCCGAGCAGTACTTC
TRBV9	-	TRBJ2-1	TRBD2	CASSGRGSGRLNNEQFF	TGTGCCAGCAGCGGGCGGGGAAGCGGGAGGTTAAACAATGAGCAGTTCTTC
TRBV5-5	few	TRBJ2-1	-	CASSFSGPSSYNEQFF	TGTGCCAGCAGCTTTTCAGGACCAAGCTCCTACAATGAGCAGTTCTTC
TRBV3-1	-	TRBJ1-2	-	CASSQGIYGYTF	TGTGCCAGCAGCCAAGGTATCTATGGCTACACCTTC
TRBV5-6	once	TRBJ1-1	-	CASSFTSVTEAFF	TGTGCCAGCAGCTTCACCAGCGTGACTGAAGCTTTCTTT
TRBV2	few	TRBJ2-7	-	CASRDLPHGIGSYEQYF	TGTGCCAGCAGGGACCTTCCGCACGGGATCGGATCCTACGAGCAGTACTTC
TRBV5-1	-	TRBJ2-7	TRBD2	CASSPGNSGRATYEQYF	TGCGCCAGCAGCCCGGGGAATAGCGGGAGGGCCACCTACGAGCAGTACTTC
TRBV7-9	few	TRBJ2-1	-	CASSLTQVSYNEQFF	TGTGCCAGCAGCCTGACGCAAGTCTCCTACAATGAGCAGTTCTTC
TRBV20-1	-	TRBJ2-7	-	CSATAGSSGYEQYF	TGCAGTGCTACGGCAGGCTCCTCAGGCTACGAGCAGTACTTC
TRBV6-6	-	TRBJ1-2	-	CASSYSNRYGYTF	TGTGCCAGCAGTTACTCGAACCGATATGGCTACACCTTC
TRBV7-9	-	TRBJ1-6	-	CASRGEGQLNSPLHF	TGTGCCAGCAGGGGGGAAGGACAGCTGAATTCACCCCTCCACTTT
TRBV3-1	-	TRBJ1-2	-	CASSQDLSVSYGYTF	TGTGCCAGCAGCCAAGATCTTAGCGTTTCCTATGGCTACACCTTC
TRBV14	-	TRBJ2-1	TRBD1	CASSPLQGVHNEQFF	TGTGCCAGCAGCCCCCTACAGGGGGTCCACAATGAGCAGTTCTTC